This T cell receptor (beta chain) was retrieved from a study of blood T cell repertoires in COVID-19. The overall study: Sites in the United States, Italy and Spain provided acute and convalescent COVID-19 samples. Sources were T cells, B-cell-depleted T cells, or PBMCs; the material itself was cDNA or gDNA.

Trimming took off 2 bases at V and 9 bases at J, with 16 bases between the two ends. CDR3 length: 15 amino acids. The germline V gene has CDR1 MNHEY and CDR2 SVGAGI. In the study's own analysis: Amplification of reference gene primers provided the estimated nucleated cell counts. Using immunoSEQ multiplex PCR, the repertoire was profiled, and TCRdb retains in-frame clones only, with some absent. V and J calls plus clone size are reproduced from that table; the DNA served to infer D and trimming. Among under 100,000 clones, 82% were seen once, and the ten largest hold about 10%. This clonotype was obtained from a man in his 60s with acute or convalescent COVID-19. Sequenced: peripheral blood. J is TRBJ2-2 and V is TRBV6-5; a possible D gene is TRBD1 (5 bases). The DNA for the CDR3 is TGTGCCAGCAGTTACGGGCAGGGTGTATTCCGGGAGCTGTTTTTT. Amino acids: CASSYGQGVFRELFF.